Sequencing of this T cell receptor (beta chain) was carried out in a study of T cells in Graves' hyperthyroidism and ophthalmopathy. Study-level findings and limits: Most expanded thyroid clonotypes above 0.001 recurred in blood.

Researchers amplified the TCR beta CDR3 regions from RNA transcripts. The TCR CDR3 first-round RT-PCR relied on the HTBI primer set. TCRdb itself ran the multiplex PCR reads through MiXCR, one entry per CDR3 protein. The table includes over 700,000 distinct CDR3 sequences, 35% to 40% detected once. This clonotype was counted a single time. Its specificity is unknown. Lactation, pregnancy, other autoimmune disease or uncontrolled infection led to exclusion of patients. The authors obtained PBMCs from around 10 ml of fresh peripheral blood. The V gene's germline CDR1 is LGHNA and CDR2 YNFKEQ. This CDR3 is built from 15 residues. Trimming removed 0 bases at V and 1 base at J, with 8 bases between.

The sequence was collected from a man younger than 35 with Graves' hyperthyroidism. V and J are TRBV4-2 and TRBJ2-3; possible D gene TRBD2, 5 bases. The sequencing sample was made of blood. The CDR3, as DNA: TGTGCCAGCAGCCAAGATGACGGGGGCACAGATACGCAGTATTTT. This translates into CASSQDDGGTDTQYF.